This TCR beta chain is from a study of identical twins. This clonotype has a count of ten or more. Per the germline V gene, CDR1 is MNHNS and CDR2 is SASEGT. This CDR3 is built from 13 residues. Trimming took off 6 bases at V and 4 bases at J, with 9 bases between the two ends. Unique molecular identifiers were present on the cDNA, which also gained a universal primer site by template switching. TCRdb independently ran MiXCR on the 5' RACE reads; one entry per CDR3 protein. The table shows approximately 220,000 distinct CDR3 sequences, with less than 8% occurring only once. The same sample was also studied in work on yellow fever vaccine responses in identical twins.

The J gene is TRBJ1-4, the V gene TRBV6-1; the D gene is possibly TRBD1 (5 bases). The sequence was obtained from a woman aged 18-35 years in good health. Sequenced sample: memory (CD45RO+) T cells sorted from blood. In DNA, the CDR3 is TGTGCCAGCAGCCGACAGATTAATGAAAAACTGTTTTTT. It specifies CASSRQINEKLFF.